This TCR beta chain was recorded in a study of blood T cell repertoires in COVID-19. Study summary: T cells, B-cell-depleted T cells, or PBMCs provided the cDNA or gDNA that served as material.

Original analysis: Scientists estimated how many nucleated cells there were by amplifying reference gene primers. Method: immunoSEQ multiplex PCR; TCRdb's copy keeps in-frame clones and lacks some. The V and J calls and clone size were taken over from that table, and D and trimming were inferred from the DNA. The sample has 150,000 to 200,000 clones, 82% seen once. Participants had their cohort set by participant-reported clinical history. Cohort 3 donors counted as recovered after two negative PCRs, clearance, or resolved symptoms. Trimming removed 5 bases from V and 2 bases from J; junction bases left unmatched: 3. The CDR3 covers 14 residues. CDR1 is SGHTA, CDR2 FQGTGA, per germline.

The sample consisted of PBMCs or T cells enriched from blood (not recorded which). The chain joins TRBV7-3 to TRBJ2-7, with 10 bases aligning to TRBD2. The sequence derives from a man aged 45-65 years who had recovered from COVID-19. This CDR3 is CASSPTSGAYEQYF. The CDR3 DNA is TGTGCCAGCAGCCCTACTAGCGGGGCCTACGAGCAGTACTTC.